The T cell receptor (beta chain) under discussion was sequenced for a study of shared clonotypes between healthy human individuals. Study-level points and caveats: Rarefaction showed that sequencing of sorted subsets was incomplete (despite large depth).

The material for each subset, its genomic DNA, was split evenly across several immunoSEQ plates. Sorted subsets were amplified in replicate PCRs using around 0.2 ug DNA, roughly 30,000 T cell genomes. The method was immunoSEQ multiplex PCR; TCRdb's version includes in-frame clones alone and lacks a portion of them. The profile covers some 2,000,000 clones, with more than 90% appearing a single time and around 0.13% taken by the ten largest. A note on this clone: Antigen unknown.

Trimming removed 5 bases at V and 3 bases at J, with 14 bases between. Germline CDR1 MDHEN, CDR2 SYDVKM. The CDR3 is 14 amino acids. Only Caucasian adults living in Nashville, Tennessee made up the donor group. This sequence was found in a man in his late teens or twenties in good health. The V call is TRBV28, the J call TRBJ2-7; D is perhaps TRBD2 (6 bases). The sequencing input was naive CD4+ T cells sorted from blood. Subset indicated: CD45RA+ positively selected. The chain's CDR3 is CASSRPGEDYEQYF. DNA of the CDR3: TGTGCCAGCAGTCGTCCGGGGGAAGACTACGAGCAGTACTTC.